These T cell receptor beta chains were read from a single sample in a study of blood T cell repertoires in COVID-19. Using immunoSEQ multiplex PCR, the repertoire was profiled, and TCRdb retains in-frame clones only, with some absent. In the table there are around 99,000 clones, over 60% of which are singletons. Sequencing was carried out using peripheral blood. Receptors were obtained from a man between 50 and 59 years old who had recovered from COVID-19. Both conserved end residues are part of each CDR3. A D gene is named only where the DNA matches it firmly. The size of a clone is reported for some rows only, either as once, few or many, or as a class for expanded clones.

j_call d_call v_call clone_size cdr3_aa cdr3_nt
TRBJ2-4 NA TRBV7-9 NA CASSSQLVVQYF TGTGCCAGCAGCTCACAACTAGTAGTTCAGTACTTC
TRBJ1-5 TRBD1 TRBV12-3/TRBV12-4 NA CASRKGARQPQHF TGTGCCAGCAGAAAGGGGGCTAGGCAGCCCCAGCATTTT
TRBJ1-6 TRBD1 TRBV6-2/TRBV6-3 NA CASSPPDRGSPLHF TGTGCCAGCAGCCCCCCGGACAGGGGTTCACCCCTCCACTTT
TRBJ2-1 TRBD2 TRBV6-2/TRBV6-3 NA CASSYPSGRPPDNEQFF TGTGCCAGCAGTTACCCTAGCGGGAGGCCCCCGGACAATGAGCAGTTCTTC
TRBJ2-2 NA TRBV7-9 few CASSLALRITGELFF TGTGCCAGCAGCCTAGCCCTCCGTATCACCGGGGAGCTGTTTTTT
TRBJ2-7 NA TRBV6-1 NA CASSEYRGSYEQYF TGTGCCAGCAGTGAATATCGCGGCTCCTACGAGCAGTACTTC
TRBJ1-1 NA TRBV6-6 NA CASSYPGMGQPF TGTGCCAGCAGTTACCCGGGGATGGGACAACCCTTT
TRBJ2-3 TRBD2 TRBV7-2 NA CASSPGGGGNLDTQYF TGTGCCAGCAGCCCCGGCGGGGGGGGCAACCTCGATACGCAGTATTTT
TRBJ1-6 TRBD1 TRBV10-3 NA CASRDSDNSPLHF TGTGCCAGCCGGGACAGCGATAATTCACCCCTCCACTTT
TRBJ2-1 TRBD2 TRBV6-2/TRBV6-3 few CASSRLAGGTYNEQFF TGTGCCAGCAGCCGACTAGCGGGAGGGACCTACAATGAGCAGTTCTTC
TRBJ2-1 NA TRBV5-6 NA CASSLLRGVTYNEQFF TGTGCCAGCAGCTTGCTGCGGGGTGTGACCTACAATGAGCAGTTCTTC
TRBJ1-4 NA TRBV20-1 NA CRRVEKLFF TGCCGGAGGGTTGAAAAACTGTTTTTT
TRBJ2-1 NA TRBV27 NA CASKTYQGSPRYNEQFF TGTGCCAGCAAGACTTACCAGGGGTCCCCTCGCTACAATGAGCAGTTCTTC
TRBJ2-7 TRBD1 TRBV4-2 NA CASSQSGTGSYEQYF TGTGCCAGCAGCCAGTCCGGGACAGGGAGCTACGAGCAGTACTTC
TRBJ2-2 NA TRBV27 NA CASSPLWGLSTGELFF TGTGCCAGCAGCCCACTATGGGGACTTTCCACCGGGGAGCTGTTTTTT
TRBJ2-2 NA TRBV9 NA CASSFAGSTNTGELFF TGTGCCAGCAGCTTCGCAGGGTCCACGAACACCGGGGAGCTGTTTTTT
TRBJ2-6 NA TRBV19 NA CASSGLNSGANVLTF TGTGCCAGTAGCGGACTGAACTCTGGGGCCAACGTCCTGACTTTC
TRBJ2-5 TRBD2 TRBV7-6 NA CASSLLAGRETQYF TGTGCCAGCAGCTTACTAGCGGGAAGAGAGACCCAGTACTTC
TRBJ2-7 NA TRBV2 few CASSGRARGDYEQYF TGTGCCAGCAGTGGGAGGGCGCGGGGAGACTACGAGCAGTACTTC
TRBJ2-3 NA TRBV28 NA CASSYLLGTDTQYF TGTGCCAGTTCCTATCTGTTAGGCACAGATACGCAGTATTTT
TRBJ2-2 TRBD2 TRBV20-1 NA CSASRASGSNTGELFF TGCAGTGCTAGTAGGGCCAGCGGGAGCAACACCGGGGAGCTGTTTTTT
TRBJ2-5 TRBD2 TRBV6-4 medium-sized CASSDGGLAGVETQYF TGTGCCAGCAGTGATGGGGGACTAGCGGGAGTAGAGACCCAGTACTTC
TRBJ1-6 NA TRBV10-1 few CASLRYRVGHNSPLHF TGCGCCAGCCTAAGATACAGGGTAGGACATAATTCACCCCTCCACTTT